Presented here are 3 T cell receptor beta chains from one specimen sequenced in a study of blood T cells in healthy people across ages (dated by TCRdb to about 2015). Receptor libraries were prepared by 5' RACE. TCRdb shows the sequencer as Illumina HiSeq 2500. A second about 7 to 12 cycle PCR used a sample-barcoded 5' primer and a J-beta primer mix. Clones were called with MiXCR by TCRdb after fastp trimmed the public reads at Q25, and only in-frame beta chains were retained. Each entry merges the rows of one CDR3 protein and shows their most common DNA and genes. This sample comprises roughly 720,000 distinct CDR3 sequences, 53% of them detected only once. In total, the top ten clones hold around 40% of the sample. The specimen sequenced was blood. These receptors all come from a man older than 75 in good health.

This clonotype was seen only a few times. The chain is built from TRBV11-2 and TRBJ2-4; D is unresolved. CDR1 SGHAT and CDR2 FQNNGV come from the germline V gene. There are 14 residues in the CDR3. Between the trimmed V and J ends, which lost 5 bases and 8 bases, there was a span of 16 bases. CDR3 sequence (DNA): TGTGCCAGCAGCCCGTCCCGCCTACGGGACATTCAGTACTTC. Its protein product is CASSPSRLRDIQYF.

This clonotype appeared a few times. The chain joins TRBV11-2 to TRBJ2-3; 7 bases agree with TRBD2. The CDR3 has 16 residues. The germline gives CDR1 SGHAT, CDR2 FQNNGV. Trimming took 1 base from V and 6 from J; bases not matched to a gene: 10. CDR3 sequence reads: CASSLVLAGDLDTQYF. CDR3 nucleotides: TGTGCCAGCAGCTTAGTTTTGGCGGGAGATCTGGATACGCAGTATTTT.

This chain connects TRBV7-9 to TRBJ2-1; TRBD2 might be the D (6 bases). This CDR3 spans 15 amino acids. The germline V gene has CDR1 SEHNR and CDR2 FQNEAQ (reference sequence). Trimming stripped 4 bases from V and 6 bases from J, with 16 bases between. The CDR3 spells CASSSGGPGSNEQFF. DNA of the CDR3: TGTGCCAGCAGCTCCGGAGGGCCAGGGAGCAATGAGCAGTTCTTC. Full variable domain (outside the CDR3, taken from reference TRBV7-9 and TRBJ2-1): DTGVSQNPRHKITKRGQNVTFRCDPISEHNRLYWYRQTLGQGPEFLTYFQNEAQLEKSRLLSDRFSAERPKGSFSTLEIQRTEQGDSAMYLCASSSGGPGSNEQFFGPGTRLTVL.